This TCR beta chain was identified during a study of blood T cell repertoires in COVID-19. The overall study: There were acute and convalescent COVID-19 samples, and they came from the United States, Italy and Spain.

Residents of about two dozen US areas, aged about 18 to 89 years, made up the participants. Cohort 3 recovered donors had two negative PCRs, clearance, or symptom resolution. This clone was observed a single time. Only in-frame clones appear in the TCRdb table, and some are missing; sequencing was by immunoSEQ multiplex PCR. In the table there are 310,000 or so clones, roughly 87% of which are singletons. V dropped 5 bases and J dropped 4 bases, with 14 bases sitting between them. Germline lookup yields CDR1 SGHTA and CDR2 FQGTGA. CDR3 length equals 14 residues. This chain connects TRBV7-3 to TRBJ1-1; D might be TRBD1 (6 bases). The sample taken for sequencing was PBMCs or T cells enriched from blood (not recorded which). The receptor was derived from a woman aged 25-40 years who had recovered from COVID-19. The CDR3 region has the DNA TGTGCCAGCAGCCCCACCAACAGGGCCACTGAAGCTTTCTTT. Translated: CASSPTNRATEAFF.